Listed below are T cell receptor beta chains from one sample, sequenced in a study of vaccination effects on CD4 cells after COVID-19. Some clones are missing from TCRdb's copy, which holds only in-frame ones; the method was immunoSEQ multiplex PCR. The data hold tens of thousands of clones, with roughly 76% observed a single time. Their antigens are not known. This specimen was CD4+ T cells from PBMCs cultured with SARS-CoV-2 spike peptides, taken before COVID-19 vaccination. The receptors originated from a human donor who received a COVID-19 vaccine. Both conserved end residues are part of each CDR3. Fields, in order: V gene, clone size, CDR3 protein. Clone size is stated in some rows and not others, as once, few, many or a class when expanded.

>TRBV20-1|few
CSASFGPPLYEQYF
>TRBV2|NA
CATSDLGRLDYNSPLHF
>TRBV5-1|few
CASRGAASIEAFF
>TRBV19|NA
CASHTADRKNQPQHF
>TRBV19|NA
CASIAGPSYNEQFF
>TRBV18|NA
CASSPTGIEAFF
>TRBV6-5|NA
CASVGSGANVLTF
>TRBV25-1|NA
CASQDLGGGNTIYF
>TRBV27|NA
CASSTRGSGISPLHF
>TRBV2|NA
CASTGQDNEQFF
>TRBV15|NA
CATSRAGALSTDTQYF
>TRBV5-1|once
CASSLGTIPEQYF
>TRBV4-1|once
CASSSPTKWETQYF
>TRBV12-5|NA
CASGQGELNRAGNQPQHF
>TRBV10-3|NA
CAITVTGTGELFF
>TRBV2|NA
CASSDGSDQPQHF
>TRBV18|NA
CASSPPSYNEQFF
>TRBV7-9|NA
CASSLGGGVATDTQYF
>TRBV5-4|NA
CASSRGTSGGARYGEQFF
>TRBV20-1|NA
CSASSQGAWGRRDTEAFF
>TRBV3-1/TRBV3-2|NA
CASSSRMYGYTF
>TRBV2|NA
CASKSDRFTDTQYF
>TRBV6-5|few
CASSRGINEKLFF
>TRBV29-1|NA
CSASFGTGNQPQHF
>TRBV25-1|NA
CASSVASGPTDTQYF
>TRBV6-5|NA
CASSYSGVNEQYF
>TRBV6-5|NA
CASRRTLTGYGYTF
>TRBV6-5|NA
CASSLFADVFSGYTF
>TRBV18|NA
CASSLTSDKGLEQYF
>TRBV18|NA
CASSLGSNTEAFF
>TRBV6-5|NA
CASHGGSAYNEQFF
>TRBV11-2|NA
CASSTRTSGVYEQYF
>TRBV6-5|NA
CASSYSRQGYEQYF
>TRBV5-1|few
CASSLERGSKNIQYF
>TRBV19|NA
CASRAEYFGQHHQPQHF
>TRBV28|NA
CASSPPTGSRSPLHF
>TRBV7-2|NA
CASSPSGVYTDTQYF
>TRBV18|NA
CASSAIGPGAKNIQYF
>TRBV11-2|few
CASSLVNTGSYEQYF
>TRBV6-5|NA
CASSNNYEQYF
>TRBV28|NA
CASSIQAYGYTF
>TRBV7-8|NA
CASSLVPSGSVDTQYF